The next 7 T cell receptor beta chains were all read from a single sample in a study of tumor-infiltrating lymphocytes in oesophageal squamous cell carcinoma (dated by TCRdb to about 2016). Libraries were made using PCR. The data were produced on an Illumina HiSeq 2000. TCRdb cleaned the public reads at Q25 with fastp, built clones with MiXCR and kept in-frame beta chains. Rows with a matching CDR3 protein are joined into one entry that keeps the most common DNA and genes. The sample data list some 22,000 distinct CDR3 sequences, and more than 35% of these were observed just once. The top ten hold around 10% of the sample. Material for sequencing was esophageal tumor tissue. The receptors were gathered from a male donor with esophageal squamous cell carcinoma.

This clonotype was recorded at least ten times. The rearrangement joins TRBV7-2 to TRBJ2-1; 8 bases align to TRBD1. The J call is doubtful: the DNA matches TRBJ2-7 better. This CDR3 contains 15 residues. Germline V gene lookup returns CDR1 SGHTA and CDR2 FQGNSA. CDR3: CASSLGAGGHNEQYF. The CDR3 DNA follows: TGTGCCAGCAGCTTAGGGGCAGGGGGCCACAATGAGCAGTACTTC.

This clonotype showed up many times. The chain has TRBV5-5 and TRBJ2-7, with 10 positions matching TRBD2. V lost 0 bases to trimming and J lost 4 bases; unmatched junction nucleotides: 7. This CDR3 is built from 16 residues. Germline V gives CDR1 SGHKS, CDR2 YYEKEE (reference sequence). CDR3 protein: CASSLAGTSATYEQYF. The CDR3 DNA is TGTGCCAGCAGCTTGGCCGGGACTAGCGCCACGTACGAGCAGTACTTC. The variable domain in full, with the rest retrieved from reference TRBV5-5 and TRBJ2-7, is DAGVTQSPTHLIKTRGQQVTLRCSPISGHKSVSWYQQVLGQGPQFIFQYYEKEERGRGNFPDRFSARQFPNYSSELNVNALLLGDSALYLCASSLAGTSATYEQYFGPGTRLTVT.

The genes are TRBV9 and TRBJ2-3; 8 nucleotides align to TRBD2. Trimming took 1 base from V and 11 from J; bases not matched to a gene: 6. The germline V gene has CDR1 SGDLS and CDR2 YYNGEE. The length of the CDR3 is 13 residues. CDR3 coding DNA: TGTGCCAGCAGCGTATTACAGGCGGGGGGGCAGTATTTT. Amino acid sequence: CASSVLQAGGQYF.

At least ten counts were recorded for this clonotype. The chain joins TRBV10-1 to TRBJ1-2, with 8 bases matching TRBD1. Trimming at V came to 0 bases and at J to 7 bases, leaving 4 bases not matched to a gene. Germline CDR1 WNHNN, CDR2 SYGVQD (reference sequence). This CDR3 contains 14 residues. The CDR3 region has the DNA TGCGCCAGCAGTGAGTCGGGGACAGGCTTTGGCTACACCTTC. It encodes CASSESGTGFGYTF.

In its sample, this clonotype ranks as medium-sized (0.01 to 0.1%). The chain combines TRBV6-1 with TRBJ2-1; D gene uncertain. The CDR3 covers 17 residues. V dropped 5 bases and J dropped 1 base, with 18 bases sitting between them. Germline V gives CDR1 MNHNS, CDR2 SASEGT. The CDR3: CASSHPGASHSYNEQFF. The CDR3 DNA is TGTGCCAGCAGTCACCCGGGTGCCTCACATTCCTACAATGAGCAGTTCTTC.

The chain links TRBV12-5 to TRBJ1-2; 8 bases match TRBD1. The DNA end favors TRBJ2-5, so the J call may be wrong. The CDR3 runs to 13 residues. Germline assignment: CDR1 LGHNT and CDR2 FRNRAP. The CDR3 loop reads CASGLDRGETQYF. In nucleotides, the CDR3 is TGTGCTAGTGGTTTGGACAGGGGGGAGACCCAGTACTTC.

A few counts support this clonotype. The chain is built from TRBV4-1 and TRBJ1-2; possibly TRBD1 for D (6 bases). CDR1 is MGHRA, CDR2 YSYEKL, per germline. This CDR3 comprises 17 residues. V gave up 0 bases and J gave up 5 bases, with 19 bases separating them. The CDR3 protein is CASSQDPVRGSRYGYTF. The CDR3 DNA sequence: TGCGCCAGCAGCCAAGATCCTGTAAGGGGGTCGCGGTATGGCTACACCTTC.